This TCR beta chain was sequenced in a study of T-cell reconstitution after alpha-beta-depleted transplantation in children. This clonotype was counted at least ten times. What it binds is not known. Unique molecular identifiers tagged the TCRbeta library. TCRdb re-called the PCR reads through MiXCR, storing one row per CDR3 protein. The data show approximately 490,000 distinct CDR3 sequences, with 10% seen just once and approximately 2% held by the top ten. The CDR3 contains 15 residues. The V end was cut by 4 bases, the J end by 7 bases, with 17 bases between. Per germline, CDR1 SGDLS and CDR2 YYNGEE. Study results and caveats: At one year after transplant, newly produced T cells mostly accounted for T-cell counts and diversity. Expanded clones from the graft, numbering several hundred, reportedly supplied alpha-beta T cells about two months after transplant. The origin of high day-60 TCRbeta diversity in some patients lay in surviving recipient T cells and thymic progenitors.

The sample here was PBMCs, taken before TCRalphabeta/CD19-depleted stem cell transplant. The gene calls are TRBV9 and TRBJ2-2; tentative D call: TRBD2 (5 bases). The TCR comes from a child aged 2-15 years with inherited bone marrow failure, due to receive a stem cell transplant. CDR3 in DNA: TGTGCCAGCAGCATGGGCGGGCTGGCGGGCGGGGAGCTGTTTTTT. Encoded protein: CASSMGGLAGGELFF.